This T cell receptor (beta chain) was identified during a study of shared clonotypes between healthy human individuals. Only in-frame clones appear in the TCRdb table, and some are missing; sequencing was by immunoSEQ multiplex PCR. The sample includes about half a million clones, more than 65% of them seen just once. The clonotype was recovered from a woman aged 40 to 55 in good health. Some clones in this sample may be carry-over from other donors' samples. Sequencing was done on a sample of PBMCs.

Here the CDR3 DNA reads TGTGCCAGCGAAGGAACTAGCGGGAGTTCCTACGAGCAGTACTTC. Amino acid sequence: CASEGTSGSSYEQYF. The V and J genes are TRBV6-5 and TRBJ2-7; 11 nucleotides line up with TRBD2. In germline, CDR1 is MNHEY, CDR2 SVGAGI. This CDR3 is built from 15 residues. J gave up 1 base and V 8 bases, and 7 bases lay outside the gene matches.